This T cell receptor (beta chain) was captured by sequencing in a study of T cells in Graves' hyperthyroidism and ophthalmopathy. Per the germline V gene, CDR1 is DFQATT and CDR2 is SNEGSKA (reference sequence). There are 14 residues in the CDR3. The ends were cut back, 6 bases at V and 9 bases at J, with 18 bases in the middle. RNA transcripts served as the template for amplifying TCR beta CDR3 regions. A first-round RT-PCR of the TCR CDR3 used the HTBI primer set. TCRdb reprocessed the multiplex PCR reads with MiXCR, giving one entry per CDR3 protein. Of tens of thousands of distinct CDR3 sequences listed, about 54% are singletons. Absence of ophthalmopathy progression within 18 months defined stable Graves' hyperthyroidism. Patients were excluded because of uncontrolled infection, other autoimmune disease, pregnancy or lactation.

V and J are TRBV20-1 and TRBJ1-6, with D perhaps TRBD1 (6 bases). The sample was peripheral blood or thyroid tissue (not recorded which). The sequence was collected from a man aged 18 to 30 with Graves' hyperthyroidism. The CDR3, as DNA: TGCAGTGCGGAGCCCCCTGGACAGAGTTCACCCCTCCACTTT. Protein: CSAEPPGQSSPLHF.